Listed below are T cell receptor beta chains from one sample, sequenced in a study of CD8 T cells in ankylosing spondylitis. TCRdb independently ran MiXCR on the 5' RACE reads; one entry per CDR3 protein. The table shows some 100,000 distinct CDR3 sequences, with 9% occurring only once. Material: blood, either unsorted or a sorted T cell fraction (not recorded which). Receptors originate from a male donor with ankylosing spondylitis. The CDR3 runs from the conserved cysteine through the conserved F or W. D genes are given only for firm matches. The size field is filled for only some rows; it gives once, few, many or a size class.

d_gene: NA
j_gene: TRBJ2-1
v_gene: TRBV20-1
abundance: NA
CDR3nt: TGCAGTGCTAGAGATGACGGTAACCTGTACAATGAGCAGTTCTTC
CDR3aa: CSARDDGNLYNEQFF

d_gene: NA
j_gene: TRBJ2-5
v_gene: TRBV2
abundance: many
CDR3nt: TGTGCCAGCAGTGAGGCGGGACTCGGGGAGACCCAGTACTTC
CDR3aa: CASSEAGLGETQYF

d_gene: NA
j_gene: TRBJ2-5
v_gene: TRBV5-6
abundance: NA
CDR3nt: TGTGCCAGCAGCTTCCCGGGCCCGAAGGGCCAGTACTTC
CDR3aa: CASSFPGPKGQYF

d_gene: TRBD1
j_gene: TRBJ1-1
v_gene: TRBV9
abundance: few
CDR3nt: TGTGCCAGCAGCGTAGGGGGACAGGGGAATGAAGCTTTCTTT
CDR3aa: CASSVGGQGNEAFF

d_gene: TRBD1
j_gene: TRBJ2-7
v_gene: TRBV12-3/TRBV12-4
abundance: many
CDR3nt: TGTGCCAGCAGTTTGGGACAGATCTACGAGCAGTACTTC
CDR3aa: CASSLGQIYEQYF

d_gene: NA
j_gene: TRBJ2-1
v_gene: TRBV12-3/TRBV12-4
abundance: many
CDR3nt: TGTGCCAGCACCCTAACCCCCTCCTACAATGAGCAGTTCTTC
CDR3aa: CASTLTPSYNEQFF

d_gene: NA
j_gene: TRBJ2-3
v_gene: TRBV18
abundance: NA
CDR3nt: TGTGCCAGCTCACCACGAACTCACCAGGAGACAGATACGCAGTATTTT
CDR3aa: CASSPRTHQETDTQYF

d_gene: NA
j_gene: TRBJ2-3
v_gene: TRBV24-1
abundance: many
CDR3nt: TGTGCCACCAGTGATTTCCTTAGCACAGATACGCAGTATTTT
CDR3aa: CATSDFLSTDTQYF

d_gene: NA
j_gene: TRBJ2-1
v_gene: TRBV5-5
abundance: NA
CDR3nt: TGTGCCAGCAGCTTCCGGGAGTTCGGGTACAATGAGCAGTTCTTC
CDR3aa: CASSFREFGYNEQFF

d_gene: NA
j_gene: TRBJ2-7
v_gene: TRBV5-1
abundance: few
CDR3nt: TGCGCCAGCAGCGAAGACAGTTCCCTTTCCTACGAGCAGTACTTC
CDR3aa: CASSEDSSLSYEQYF

d_gene: TRBD1
j_gene: TRBJ1-1
v_gene: TRBV10-2
abundance: few
CDR3nt: TGCGCCAGTGGGACAGGAGTGAACACTGAAGCTTTCTTT
CDR3aa: CASGTGVNTEAFF

d_gene: NA
j_gene: TRBJ1-4
v_gene: TRBV9
abundance: NA
CDR3nt: TGTGCCAGCAGCCCTCAGGACCTGAGGGGCAATGAAAAACTGTTTTTT
CDR3aa: CASSPQDLRGNEKLFF

d_gene: NA
j_gene: TRBJ1-5
v_gene: TRBV5-6
abundance: NA
CDR3nt: TGTGCCAGCAGCTTCGGCAACAATCAGCCCCAGCATTTT
CDR3aa: CASSFGNNQPQHF

d_gene: TRBD2
j_gene: TRBJ2-5
v_gene: TRBV3-1
abundance: many
CDR3nt: TGTGCCAGCAGCCAAGATTTGGGGGAGGGCCAAGAGACCCAGTACTTC
CDR3aa: CASSQDLGEGQETQYF

d_gene: TRBD2
j_gene: TRBJ2-1
v_gene: TRBV7-2
abundance: many
CDR3nt: TGTGCCAGCAGCTTAGAGGGACTAGCGGCCTACAATGAGCAGTTCTTC
CDR3aa: CASSLEGLAAYNEQFF

d_gene: TRBD1
j_gene: TRBJ1-5
v_gene: TRBV20-1
abundance: NA
CDR3nt: TGCAGTGCAAGGGGGGTGGGGACAGGGTTTCGTAGCAATCAGCCCCAGCATTTT
CDR3aa: CSARGVGTGFRSNQPQHF

d_gene: TRBD1
j_gene: TRBJ2-7
v_gene: TRBV24-1
abundance: NA
CDR3nt: TGTGCCACCAGCGATGAGACAGGGGGGTCCTACGAGCAGTACTTC
CDR3aa: CATSDETGGSYEQYF

d_gene: NA
j_gene: TRBJ2-7
v_gene: TRBV3-1
abundance: few
CDR3nt: TGTGCCAGCAGCCAAGATGGTGCCTCCTACGAGCAGTACTTC
CDR3aa: CASSQDGASYEQYF

d_gene: NA
j_gene: TRBJ1-1
v_gene: TRBV7-9
abundance: many
CDR3nt: TGTGCCAGCAGCCGTACGAACACTGAAGCTTTCTTT
CDR3aa: CASSRTNTEAFF

d_gene: NA
j_gene: TRBJ2-2
v_gene: TRBV9
abundance: many
CDR3nt: TGTGCCAGCAGCACCCAGGGAAGTCACGGGGAGCTGTTTTTT
CDR3aa: CASSTQGSHGELFF

d_gene: TRBD2
j_gene: TRBJ2-7
v_gene: TRBV15
abundance: NA
CDR3nt: TGTGCCACCAGCCTTATAAGGACTAGCGGGGACGAGCAGTACTTC
CDR3aa: CATSLIRTSGDEQYF

d_gene: NA
j_gene: TRBJ1-1
v_gene: TRBV29-1
abundance: many
CDR3nt: TGCAGCGTTGAAGGAGGGATCATGAACACTGAAGCTTTCTTT
CDR3aa: CSVEGGIMNTEAFF

d_gene: NA
j_gene: TRBJ2-7
v_gene: TRBV29-1
abundance: few
CDR3nt: TGCAGCGTTGAAGATTCCTCCCATTACGAGCAGTACTTC
CDR3aa: CSVEDSSHYEQYF

d_gene: TRBD2
j_gene: TRBJ2-5
v_gene: TRBV12-3/TRBV12-4
abundance: many
CDR3nt: TGTGCCAGCAGTCTGGGACTAGCGGTAACGTACCAAGAGACCCAGTACTTC
CDR3aa: CASSLGLAVTYQETQYF

d_gene: TRBD1
j_gene: TRBJ1-2
v_gene: TRBV20-1
abundance: many
CDR3nt: TGCAGTGCTAGAGACGGGACAGGGGGCTATGGCTACACCTTC
CDR3aa: CSARDGTGGYGYTF

d_gene: NA
j_gene: TRBJ2-2
v_gene: TRBV29-1
abundance: many
CDR3nt: TGCAGCGTTGAAAGAGGGGTGAGCACCGGGGAGCTGTTTTTT
CDR3aa: CSVERGVSTGELFF

d_gene: TRBD1
j_gene: TRBJ2-7
v_gene: TRBV5-5
abundance: few
CDR3nt: TGTGCCAGCAGCCCGAACAGGGGCGACTACGAGCAGTACTTC
CDR3aa: CASSPNRGDYEQYF

d_gene: NA
j_gene: TRBJ2-5
v_gene: TRBV12-3/TRBV12-4
abundance: NA
CDR3nt: TGTGCCAGCAGTCGGGAGCTTGAACTCGGGGAGACCCAGTACTTC
CDR3aa: CASSRELELGETQYF

d_gene: NA
j_gene: TRBJ1-2
v_gene: TRBV3-1
abundance: NA
CDR3nt: TGTGCCAGCAGCCATGGACAGTGGGGCTACACCTTC
CDR3aa: CASSHGQWGYTF

d_gene: TRBD2
j_gene: TRBJ2-5
v_gene: TRBV12-3/TRBV12-4
abundance: few
CDR3nt: TGTGCCAGCAGTTTCTGGACTAGCGGCCGGCAAGAGACCCAGTACTTC
CDR3aa: CASSFWTSGRQETQYF

d_gene: NA
j_gene: TRBJ1-5
v_gene: TRBV15
abundance: many
CDR3nt: TGTGCCACCAGCAGAGAGGACGACAATCAGCCCCAGCATTTT
CDR3aa: CATSREDDNQPQHF

d_gene: NA
j_gene: TRBJ2-2
v_gene: TRBV5-1
abundance: many
CDR3nt: TGCGCCACCCCAGCGAACGGGGAGCTGTTTTTT
CDR3aa: CATPANGELFF